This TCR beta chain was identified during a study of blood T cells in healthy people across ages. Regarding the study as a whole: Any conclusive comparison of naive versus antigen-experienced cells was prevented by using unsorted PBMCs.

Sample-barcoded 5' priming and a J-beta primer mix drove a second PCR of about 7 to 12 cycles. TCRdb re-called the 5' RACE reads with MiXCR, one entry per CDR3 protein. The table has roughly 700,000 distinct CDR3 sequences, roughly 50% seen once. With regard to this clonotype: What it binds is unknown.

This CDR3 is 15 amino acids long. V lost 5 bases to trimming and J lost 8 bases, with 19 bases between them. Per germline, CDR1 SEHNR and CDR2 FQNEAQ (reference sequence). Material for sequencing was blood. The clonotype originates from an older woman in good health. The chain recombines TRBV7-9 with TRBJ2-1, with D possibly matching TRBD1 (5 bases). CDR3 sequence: CASSLNGHPGDEQFF. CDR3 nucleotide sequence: TGTGCCAGCAGCCTGAACGGACACCCAGGCGATGAGCAGTTCTTC.